This T cell receptor (beta chain) was recovered during a study of cytomegalovirus exposure and HLA in healthy donors. Overall study context: Findings of an earlier analysis included more than 90 million unique TCR beta sequences from roughly 200 million T cells.

Per germline, CDR1 SGDLS and CDR2 YYNGEE. The V end was cut by 0 bases, the J end by 2 bases, with 13 bases between. The CDR3 consists of 16 residues. The study, taken as a whole, reports: A later analysis reportedly identified an Asian-associated ancestry cluster as carrying fewer N-insertions than the approximately 710-donor mean.

The donors comprised healthy bone marrow donors. In regard to this clone: Antigen: not known.

The primer mix had 60 Vbeta and 13 Jbeta primers. The protocol was immunoSEQ multiplex PCR, while the TCRdb copy is restricted to in-frame clones and leaves out a portion. The sample yields about 140,000 clones, about 74% seen once. The sequencing sample was made of PBMCs. The chain uses TRBV9 and TRBJ2-3, with a weak D call TRBD2 (6 bases). The source is a middle-aged woman in good health and CMV-seronegative. The CDR3 spells CASSVGLALATDTQYF. CDR3 bases: TGTGCCAGCAGCGTAGGACTTGCACTAGCCACAGATACGCAGTATTTT.